This passage covers 10 T cell receptor beta chains from one sample sequenced in a study of blood T cell repertoires in COVID-19. Assay: immunoSEQ multiplex PCR; the TCRdb copy retains only in-frame clones and omits some. Of about 250,000 clones in the sample, approximately 88% were seen once. Sequencing used peripheral blood. The receptors here all came from a woman aged 25 to 39 with COVID-19, enrolled during active disease.

With respect to this clone: One junction end does not reproduce the germline sequence, and a read error may be involved. This chain links TRBV7-8 with TRBJ2-2, with 12 bases fitting TRBD2. CDR3 length equals 21 residues. Germline V CDR1 and CDR2: SGHVS, FQNEAQ. CDR3 nucleotides: TGTGCCAGCAGCCAAAGAAGGCTAGCGGGAGGGCCTAATACGAATACCGGGGAGCTGTTTTTT. Protein sequence: CASSQRRLAGGPNTNTGELFF. The full variable domain, in which reference TRBV7-8 and TRBJ2-2 provide the parts outside the CDR3, is GAGVSQSPRYKVAKRGQDVALRCDPISGHVSLFWYQQALGQGPEFLTYFQNEAQLDKSGLPSDRFFAERPEGSVSTLKIQRTQQEDSAVYLCASSQRRLAGGPNTNTGELFFGEGSRLTVL.

This clone was counted once. The rearrangement joins TRBV18 to TRBJ2-7; 9 bases agree with TRBD1. There are 16 residues in the CDR3. The V gene's germline CDR1 is KGHSH and CDR2 LQKENI. The junction had 10 bases not matched to a gene; V was cut back by 6 bases and J by 1 base. CDR3 in DNA: TGTGCCAGCTCCCCTGGACAGGGGAGGGGATCCTACGAGCAGTACGTC. Translation: CASSPGQGRGSYEQYV.

The genes are TRBV5-1 and TRBJ2-3, with 10 bases lining up with TRBD1. The CDR3 contains 16 residues. J lost 4 bases, V lost 4 bases, and 9 bases had no gene match. CDR1 SGHRS and CDR2 YFSETQ come from the germline V gene. CDR3 loop: CASSKTGTGVADTQYF. The CDR3 coding sequence is TGCGCCAGCAGCAAGACCGGGACAGGGGTCGCAGATACGCAGTATTTT.

The V gene is TRBV4-3, the J gene TRBJ1-3; tentatively, D is TRBD1 (6 bases). Per germline, CDR1 LGHNA and CDR2 YSLEER. The CDR3 covers 15 residues. V dropped 0 bases and J dropped 4 bases, with 10 bases sitting between them. Written as DNA, the CDR3 is TGCGCCAGCAGCCAAGATGGGACAACCGGAAACACCATATATTTT. Amino acids: CASSQDGTTGNTIYF.

In this sample, this clone turned up a few times. The chain has TRBV5-4 and TRBJ2-7, with D maybe TRBD2 (5 bases). The CDR3 has 13 amino acids. The V gene lost 0 bases and the J gene lost 7 bases, with 11 bases spanning the gap. Germline V gives CDR1 SGHNT, CDR2 YYREEE (reference sequence). CDR3 region: CASSLGEGWEQYF. CDR3 bases: TGTGCCAGCAGCTTGGGCGAGGGCTGGGAGCAGTACTTC. The variable domain in full, completed from reference TRBV5-4 and TRBJ2-7, reads ETGVTQSPTHLIKTRGQQVTLRCSSQSGHNTVSWYQQALGQGPQFIFQYYREEENGRGNFPPRFSGLQFPNYSSELNVNALELDDSALYLCASSLGEGWEQYFGPGTRLTVT.

The J gene is TRBJ1-6, the V gene TRBV15; 8 bases map to TRBD1. The CDR3 is 15 residues long. The V gene's germline CDR1 is LNHNV and CDR2 YYDKDF (reference sequence). V lost 1 base to trimming and J lost 10 bases; unmatched junction nucleotides: 6. The CDR3 DNA is TGTGCCACCAGCAGAGCGGCAGGGGGCGAATCACCCCTCCACTTT. It translates to CATSRAAGGESPLHF.

V gene TRBV5-1 combines with J gene TRBJ1-4; D is uncertain. Trimming pared 4 bases from V and 8 bases from J, leaving 24 bases between. Germline CDR1 and CDR2: SGHRS and YFSETQ. The CDR3 is 17 residues long. The CDR3 spells CASSPNYGSGREEKLFF. CDR3 in DNA: TGCGCCAGCAGCCCCAACTACGGGTCCGGGAGAGAGGAAAAACTGTTTTTT.

The chain has TRBV7-2 and TRBJ2-3; 14 bases fit TRBD2. The CDR3 length is 16 residues. Trimming took 5 bases from V and 4 from J; bases not matched to a gene: 5. Germline V CDR1 and CDR2: SGHTA, FQGNSA. The CDR3 bases are TGTGCCAGCAGCCGGGGGACTAGCGGGGGTTCAGATACGCAGTATTTT. Protein sequence: CASSRGTSGGSDTQYF.

This sequence joins TRBV5-8 and TRBJ1-4; D not resolved. Trimming left V 6 bases short and J 5 bases short, with 14 bases between. Germline V lookup: CDR1 SGHTS, CDR2 YDEGEE. The CDR3 spans 14 residues. This CDR3 reads CASTRREGNEKLFF. Written as DNA, the CDR3 is TGTGCCAGCACCCGTCGGGAGGGAAATGAAAAACTGTTTTTT.

The chain is built from TRBV19 and TRBJ1-5, with 8 bases lining up with TRBD1. The ends lost 6 bases at V and 6 bases at J; junction bases unmatched: 10. Germline CDR1 LNHDA, CDR2 SQIVND (reference sequence). This CDR3 contains 15 residues. The CDR3 here is CASRGGQGGTQPQHF. In DNA form, the CDR3 reads TGTGCCAGTAGGGGAGGACAGGGCGGCACTCAGCCCCAGCATTTT.